The source of this T cell receptor beta chain is a study of beta chain features in type 1 diabetes. Study overall: Across all samples, about 100 million sorted cells were examined. General study results and limits: A pattern of fewer insertions and more deletions at VDJ junctions was seen in type 1 diabetes patients.

Investigators reverse transcribed all isolated RNA, so they sequenced expressed TCRB transcripts. Data came from immunoSEQ multiplex PCR; TCRdb stores just in-frame clones and leaves some out. Among about 110,000 clones listed, about 40% were seen once. One heparinised draw, averaging about 116 mL, was taken per donor. Sorting produced populations that all topped 95% purity. To note about this clone: Its antigen is currently unknown.

The receptor's source is a woman between 18 and 29 years old in good health. The sample consisted of stem cell memory CD4+ T cells from blood.

The CDR3 here is CASSYPGQKSYNEQFF. The CDR3 region has the DNA TGTGCCAGCAGCTACCCGGGACAAAAATCCTACAATGAGCAGTTCTTC. J is TRBJ2-1 and V is TRBV7-9, with TRBD1 as a possible D gene (6 bases). The V and J ends lost 4 bases and 1 base respectively, with 14 bases between them. In germline, CDR1 is SEHNR, CDR2 FQNEAQ (reference sequence). This CDR3 is 16 amino acids long.